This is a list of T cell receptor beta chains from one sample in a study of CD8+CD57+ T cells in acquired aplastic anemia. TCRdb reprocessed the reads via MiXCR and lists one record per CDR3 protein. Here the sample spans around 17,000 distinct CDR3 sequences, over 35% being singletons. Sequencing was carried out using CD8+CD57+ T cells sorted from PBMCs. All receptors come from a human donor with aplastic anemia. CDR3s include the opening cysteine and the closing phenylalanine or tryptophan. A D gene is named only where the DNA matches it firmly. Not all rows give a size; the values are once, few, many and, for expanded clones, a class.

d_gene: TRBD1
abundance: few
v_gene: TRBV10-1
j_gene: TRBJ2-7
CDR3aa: CASSAETGVVPWEQYF
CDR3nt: TGCGCCAGCAGCGCAGAGACAGGGGTAGTACCGTGGGAGCAGTACTTC

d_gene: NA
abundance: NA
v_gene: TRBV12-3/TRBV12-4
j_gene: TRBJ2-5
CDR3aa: CASSRFREAETQYF
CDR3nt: TGTGCCAGCAGTCGGTTTAGAGAGGCAGAGACCCAGTACTTC

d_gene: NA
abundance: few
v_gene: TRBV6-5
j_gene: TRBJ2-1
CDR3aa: CASSSMLAEQFF
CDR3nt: TGTGCCAGCAGTTCCATGTTGGCCGAGCAGTTCTTC

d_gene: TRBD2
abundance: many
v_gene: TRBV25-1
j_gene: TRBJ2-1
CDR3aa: CASREGGDEQFF
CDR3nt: TGTGCCAGCAGGGAGGGAGGGGATGAGCAGTTCTTC

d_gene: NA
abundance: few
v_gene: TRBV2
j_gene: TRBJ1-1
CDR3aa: CASSGEADTEAFF
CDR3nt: TGTGCCAGCAGTGGGGAGGCGGACACTGAAGCTTTCTTT

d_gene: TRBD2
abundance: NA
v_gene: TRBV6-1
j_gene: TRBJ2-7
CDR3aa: CASSRGLAGSYEQYF
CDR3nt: TGTGCCAGCAGCCGGGGACTAGCGGGATCCTACGAGCAGTACTTC

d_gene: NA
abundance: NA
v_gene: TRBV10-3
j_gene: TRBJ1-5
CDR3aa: CATGPEGGGNQPQHF
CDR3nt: TGTGCCACCGGGCCCGAGGGTGGAGGCAATCAGCCCCAGCATTTT

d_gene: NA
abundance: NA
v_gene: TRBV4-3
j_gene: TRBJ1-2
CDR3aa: CASSQVNEPRGYTF
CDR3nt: TGCGCCAGCAGCCAAGTTAATGAACCAAGAGGCTACACCTTC

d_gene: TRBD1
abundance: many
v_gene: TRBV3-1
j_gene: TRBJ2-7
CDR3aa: CASSQRTGEGEQYF
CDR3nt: TGTGCCAGCAGCCAACGGACAGGGGAGGGCGAGCAGTACTTC

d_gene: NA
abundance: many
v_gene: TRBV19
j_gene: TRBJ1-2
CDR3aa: CASTVDSMKGYTF
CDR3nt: TGTGCCAGTACCGTGGACAGTATGAAAGGCTACACCTTC

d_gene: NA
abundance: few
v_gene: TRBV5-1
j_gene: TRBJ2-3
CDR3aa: CASSSAGETTDTQYF
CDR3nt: TGCGCCAGCAGCTCGGCCGGGGAAACCACAGATACGCAGTATTTT

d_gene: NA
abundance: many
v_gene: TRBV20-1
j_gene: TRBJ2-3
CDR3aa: CSARVIPPPDTQYF
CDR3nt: TGCAGTGCTAGAGTCATACCCCCGCCAGATACGCAGTATTTT

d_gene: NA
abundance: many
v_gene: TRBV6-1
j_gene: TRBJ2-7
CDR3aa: CASSDLGGTSSYEQYF
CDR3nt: TGTGCCAGCAGTGATCTGGGCGGGACAAGCTCCTACGAGCAGTACTTC

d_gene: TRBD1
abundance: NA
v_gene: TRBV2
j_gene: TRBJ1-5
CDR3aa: CASSTGEQPQHF
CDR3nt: TGTGCCAGCAGCACAGGGGAACAGCCCCAGCATTTT

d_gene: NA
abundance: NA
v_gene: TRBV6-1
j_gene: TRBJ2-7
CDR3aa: CASSGLGGSYEQYF
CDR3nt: TGTGCCAGCAGTGGGCTTGGGGGGAGCTACGAGCAGTACTTC

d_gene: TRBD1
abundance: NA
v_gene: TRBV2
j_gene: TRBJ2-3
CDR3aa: CASSEAGTGVFGTDTQYF
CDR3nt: TGTGCCAGCAGTGAAGCGGGGACAGGGGTTTTTGGCACAGATACGCAGTATTTT

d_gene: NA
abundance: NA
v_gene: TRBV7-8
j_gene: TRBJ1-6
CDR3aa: CASSYRADNSPLHF
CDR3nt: TGTGCCAGCAGCTACAGGGCAGATAATTCACCCCTCCACTTT

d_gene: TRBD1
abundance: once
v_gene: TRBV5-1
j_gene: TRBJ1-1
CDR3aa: CASSLEGGKSSAFF
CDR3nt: TGCGCCAGCAGCTTAGAAGGGGGCAAATCCTCAGCTTTCTTT

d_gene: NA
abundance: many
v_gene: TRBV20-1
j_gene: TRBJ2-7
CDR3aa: CSASHRLAYEQYF
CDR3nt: TGCAGTGCTAGTCATCGACTGGCCTACGAGCAGTACTTC

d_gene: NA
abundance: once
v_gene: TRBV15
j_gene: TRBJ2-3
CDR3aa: CATSSSAGRITDTQYF
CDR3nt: TGTGCCACCAGCAGCTCAGCTGGCAGAATCACAGATACGCAGTATTTT

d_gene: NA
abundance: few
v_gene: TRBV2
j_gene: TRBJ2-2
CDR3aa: CASRGTKNTGELFF
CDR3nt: TGTGCCAGCAGAGGTACTAAGAACACCGGGGAGCTGTTTTTT

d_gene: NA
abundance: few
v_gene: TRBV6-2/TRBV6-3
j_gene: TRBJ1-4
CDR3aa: CASSYRGDARKLFF
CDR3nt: TGTGCCAGCAGTTATCGGGGGGACGCTAGAAAACTGTTTTTT

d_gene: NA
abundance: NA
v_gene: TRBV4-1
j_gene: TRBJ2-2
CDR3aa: CASSHHRARGGTGELFF
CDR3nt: TGCGCCAGCAGCCACCACAGGGCCAGGGGGGGTACCGGGGAGCTGTTTTTT

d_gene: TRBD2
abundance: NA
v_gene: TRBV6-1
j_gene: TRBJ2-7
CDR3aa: CASSKGGRAPEQYF
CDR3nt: TGTGCCAGCAGTAAGGGCGGGAGGGCCCCCGAGCAGTACTTC

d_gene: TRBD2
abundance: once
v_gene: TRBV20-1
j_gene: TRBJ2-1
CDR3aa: CSARVLAETESYNEQFF
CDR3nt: TGCAGTGCTAGAGTGCTAGCGGAGACCGAAAGCTACAATGAGCAGTTCTTC

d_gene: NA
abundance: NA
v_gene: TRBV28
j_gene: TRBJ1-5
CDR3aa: CASSLQINQPQHF
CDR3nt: TGTGCCAGCAGTTTACAGATCAATCAGCCCCAGCATTTT

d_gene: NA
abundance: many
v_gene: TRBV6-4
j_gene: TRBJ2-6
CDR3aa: CASSDNSGANVLTF
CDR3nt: TGTGCCAGCAGTGACAACTCTGGGGCCAACGTCCTGACTTTC

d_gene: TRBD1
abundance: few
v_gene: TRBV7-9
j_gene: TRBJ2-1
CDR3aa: CASSFSQGNEQFF
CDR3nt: TGTGCCAGCAGCTTTTCACAGGGGAATGAGCAGTTCTTC

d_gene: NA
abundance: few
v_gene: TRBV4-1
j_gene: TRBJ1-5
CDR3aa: CASSPDSPSNQPQHF
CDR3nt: TGCGCCAGCAGCCCGGACAGTCCTAGCAATCAGCCCCAGCATTTT

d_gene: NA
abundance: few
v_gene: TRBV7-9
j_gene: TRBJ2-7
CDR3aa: CASSFPGSRYEQYF
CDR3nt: TGTGCCAGCAGCTTTCCGGGATCCCGCTACGAGCAGTACTTC

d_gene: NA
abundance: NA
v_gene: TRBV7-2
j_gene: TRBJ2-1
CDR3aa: CASSLVIDNEQFF
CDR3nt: TGTGCCAGCAGCTTAGTCATAGACAATGAGCAGTTCTTC

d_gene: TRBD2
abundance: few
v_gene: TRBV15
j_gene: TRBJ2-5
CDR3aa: CATSREIMGLADQETQYF
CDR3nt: TGTGCCACCAGCAGAGAGATTATGGGACTAGCGGACCAAGAGACCCAGTACTTC

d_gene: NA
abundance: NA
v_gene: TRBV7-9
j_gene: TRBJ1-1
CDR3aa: CASRVSMNTEAFF
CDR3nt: TGTGCCAGCAGGGTGAGCATGAACACTGAAGCTTTCTTT

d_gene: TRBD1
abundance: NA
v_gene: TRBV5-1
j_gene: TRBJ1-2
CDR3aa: CASNDRGGDYGYTF
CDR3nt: TGCGCCAGCAACGACAGGGGCGGGGACTATGGCTACACCTTC

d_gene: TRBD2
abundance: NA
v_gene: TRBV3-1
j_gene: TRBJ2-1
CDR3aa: CASSQGGSERGGLVDEQFF
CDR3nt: TGTGCCAGCAGCCAAGGAGGCTCGGAGCGGGGGGGCCTCGTCGATGAGCAGTTCTTC

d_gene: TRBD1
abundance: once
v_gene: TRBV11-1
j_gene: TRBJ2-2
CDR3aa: CASSLALRAGGANTGELFF
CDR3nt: TGTGCCAGCAGCTTAGCGCTACGGGCAGGGGGCGCGAACACCGGGGAGCTGTTTTTT

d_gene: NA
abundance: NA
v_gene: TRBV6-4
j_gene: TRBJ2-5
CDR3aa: CASSVRAEGGQETQYF
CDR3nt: TGTGCCAGCAGTGTAAGGGCGGAGGGGGGCCAAGAGACCCAGTACTTC

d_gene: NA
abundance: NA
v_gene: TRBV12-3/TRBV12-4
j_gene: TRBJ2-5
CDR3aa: CASSVQGGETQYF
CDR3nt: TGTGCCAGCAGCGTACAGGGAGGAGAGACCCAGTACTTC

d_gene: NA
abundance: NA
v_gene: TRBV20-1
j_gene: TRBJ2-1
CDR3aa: CSAHRLEGASYNEQFF
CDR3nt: TGCAGTGCCCACCGGTTGGAAGGCGCGAGCTACAATGAGCAGTTCTTC

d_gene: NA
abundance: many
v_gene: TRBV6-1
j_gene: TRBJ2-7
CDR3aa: CASSADAAQVLPQCSYEQYF
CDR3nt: TGTGCCAGCAGTGCGGATGCGGCCCAGGTTCTCCCACAATGTAGCTACGAGCAGTACTTC

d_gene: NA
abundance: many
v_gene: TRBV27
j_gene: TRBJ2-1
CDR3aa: CASRPSGVGANEQFF
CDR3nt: TGTGCCAGCAGGCCATCCGGGGTGGGGGCCAATGAGCAGTTCTTC

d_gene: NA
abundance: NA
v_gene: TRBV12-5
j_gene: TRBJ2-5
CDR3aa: CASGLGTDLKQETQYF
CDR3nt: TGTGCTAGTGGTTTGGGAACAGACCTGAAACAAGAGACCCAGTACTTC

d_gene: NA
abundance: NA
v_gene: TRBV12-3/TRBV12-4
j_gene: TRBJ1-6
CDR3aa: CASSLYGDNSPPHF
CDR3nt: TGTGCCAGCAGTTTATATGGGGATAATTCACCCCCCCACTTT

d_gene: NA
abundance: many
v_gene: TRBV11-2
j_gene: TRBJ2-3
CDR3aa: CAIGGGKGTDTQYF
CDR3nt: TGTGCCATAGGTGGGGGGAAGGGCACAGATACGCAGTATTTT

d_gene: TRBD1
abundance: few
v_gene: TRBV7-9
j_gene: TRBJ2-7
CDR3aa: CASSADRANYEQYF
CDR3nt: TGTGCCAGCAGCGCGGACAGGGCAAACTACGAGCAGTACTTC

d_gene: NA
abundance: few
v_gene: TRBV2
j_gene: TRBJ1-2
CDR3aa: CASSEWRSEGNGYTF
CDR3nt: TGTGCCAGCAGTGAGTGGCGCTCTGAGGGGAATGGCTACACCTTC

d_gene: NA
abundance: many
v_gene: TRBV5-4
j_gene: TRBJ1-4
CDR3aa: CASSSEVAGNEKLFF
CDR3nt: TGTGCCAGCAGCTCCGAAGTTGCGGGGAATGAAAAACTGTTTTTT

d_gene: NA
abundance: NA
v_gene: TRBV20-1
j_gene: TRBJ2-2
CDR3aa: CSARDLSRLSANTGELFF
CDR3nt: TGCAGTGCTAGAGATCTGAGTAGGCTCTCAGCGAACACCGGGGAGCTGTTTTTT

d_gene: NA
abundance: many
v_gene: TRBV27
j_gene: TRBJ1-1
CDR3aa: CASSFTGGTEAFF
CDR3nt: TGTGCCAGCAGTTTTACGGGGGGCACTGAAGCTTTCTTT

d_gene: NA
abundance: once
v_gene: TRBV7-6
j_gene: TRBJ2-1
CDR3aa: CASSLDPPSSYNEQFF
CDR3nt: TGTGCCAGCAGCTTAGACCCACCCAGCTCCTACAATGAGCAGTTCTTC

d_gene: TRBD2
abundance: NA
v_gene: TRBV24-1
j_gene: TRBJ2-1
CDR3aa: CATSERTSGSNEQFF
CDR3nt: TGTGCCACCAGTGAAAGGACTAGCGGTTCCAATGAGCAGTTCTTC

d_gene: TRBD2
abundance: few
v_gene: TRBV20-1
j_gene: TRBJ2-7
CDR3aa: CSARIGGGAYEQYF
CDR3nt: TGCAGTGCTAGGATCGGCGGGGGGGCCTACGAGCAGTACTTC

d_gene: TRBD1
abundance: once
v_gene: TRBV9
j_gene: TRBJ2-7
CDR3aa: CASSVGQGPGNEQYF
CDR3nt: TGTGCCAGCAGCGTAGGACAGGGACCAGGTAACGAGCAGTACTTC

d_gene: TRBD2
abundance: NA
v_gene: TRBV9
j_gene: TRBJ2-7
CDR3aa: CASSGSGGNYEQYF
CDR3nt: TGTGCCAGCAGTGGTTCCGGGGGGAACTACGAGCAGTACTTC